This is a list of T cell receptor beta chains from one sample in a study of blood T cell repertoires in COVID-19. Generated by immunoSEQ multiplex PCR, the TCRdb table keeps only in-frame clones and is missing some. The table includes some 130,000 clones, 86% detected once. What was sequenced was peripheral blood. These receptors were obtained from a woman in her 70s with COVID-19, enrolled during active disease. CDR3s include the opening cysteine and the closing phenylalanine or tryptophan.

CDR3 length,J gene,V gene,CDR3 protein
14,TRBJ1-5,TRBV30,CAWKPDRGSQPQHF
15,TRBJ2-5,TRBV11-2,CATGRTSGRGETQYF
15,TRBJ2-5,TRBV6-6,CASSDPTGAQETQYF
14,TRBJ1-6,TRBV7-9,CASSRTGGNSPLHF
19,TRBJ2-5,TRBV4-1,CASSQETGLADLYQETQYF
16,TRBJ1-5,TRBV7-9,CASSPEGRGGNQPQHF
15,TRBJ2-2,TRBV2,CASSAWTGWAGELFF
12,TRBJ1-2,TRBV30,CAWSAGDYGYTF
13,TRBJ1-1,TRBV5-1,CASSPWTGTEAFF
14,TRBJ1-5,TRBV2,CASSEQGAPQPQHF
16,TRBJ2-5,TRBV5-1,CASSLAPAGGPQTQYF
15,TRBJ2-7,TRBV9,CASSVGGGAIYEQYF
14,TRBJ1-2,TRBV18,CASSPGNLGYGYTF
16,TRBJ2-4,TRBV27,CASSFLGRGSKNIQYF
16,TRBJ1-3,TRBV5-6,CASSLGTGVGGNTIYF
15,TRBJ1-3,TRBV5-1,CASSLADSSGNTIYF
17,TRBJ2-3,TRBV15,CATSRSHTGGSTDTQYF
14,TRBJ1-4,TRBV6-1,CASSEDRGNEKLFF
15,TRBJ2-3,TRBV19,CASSMGGLRTDTQYF
17,TRBJ2-3,TRBV6-1,CASSEAGGVFYTDTQYF
16,TRBJ2-1,TRBV5-6,CASSNRLAGPYNEQFF
15,TRBJ1-2,TRBV19,CASRQGEGRYYGYTF
13,TRBJ2-5,TRBV7-9,CASSFRGGETQYF
12,TRBJ2-7,TRBV7-2,CASSLVGDTQYF